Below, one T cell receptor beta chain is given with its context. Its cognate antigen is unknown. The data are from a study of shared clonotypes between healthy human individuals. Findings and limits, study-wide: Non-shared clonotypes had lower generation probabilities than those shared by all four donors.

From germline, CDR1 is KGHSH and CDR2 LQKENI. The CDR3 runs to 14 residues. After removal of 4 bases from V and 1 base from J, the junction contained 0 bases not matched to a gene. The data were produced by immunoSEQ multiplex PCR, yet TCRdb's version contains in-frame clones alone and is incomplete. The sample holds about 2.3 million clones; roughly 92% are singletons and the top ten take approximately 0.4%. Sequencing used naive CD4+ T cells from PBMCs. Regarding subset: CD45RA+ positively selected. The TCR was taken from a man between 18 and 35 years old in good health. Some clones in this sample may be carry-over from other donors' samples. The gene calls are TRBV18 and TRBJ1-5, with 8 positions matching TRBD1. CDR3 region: CASSRQGSNQPQHF. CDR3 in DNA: TGTGCCAGCTCACGACAGGGGAGCAATCAGCCCCAGCATTTT.